The T cell receptor (beta chain) described here comes from a study of tumor and adjacent non-tumor tissue in lung cancer. The wider study: Stage I to III disease affected 10 men and 5 women aged roughly 31 to 85. On average, productive TCRbeta reads reached about 4.17 million per sample.

No cell sorting was done before RNA was extracted from the tissue. Study-level findings and limits: Top 100 clones took a larger repertoire share in normal lung.

V was cut by 10 bases and J by 3 bases, with 13 bases left in between. The CDR3 has 12 amino acids. The germline V gene encodes CDR1 ENHRY and CDR2 SYGVKD. The library came from three nested PCR rounds adapted from ARM-PCR protocols. TCRdb ran MiXCR on the multiplex PCR reads and lists one entry per CDR3 protein. The table shows under 150,000 distinct CDR3 sequences, with about 66% occurring only once. About this clonotype: Its target is not known. This could be a read error, since a much larger clone is one nucleotide away.

The TCR originated in a man aged 25-45 years with non-small cell lung cancer. The chain employs TRBV10-3 and TRBJ2-7; D is perhaps TRBD2 (6 bases). Sample: lung tumor tissue. CDR3 nucleotides: TGTGCCACCATCGGGGGTGGCTACGAGCAGTACTTC. Translated: CATIGGGYEQYF.